These 27 T cell receptor beta chains originate from one sample sequenced in a study of T cells in women clearing cervical HPV infection. The table came from immunoSEQ multiplex PCR; TCRdb's copy has only in-frame clones and leaves some out. Across 31,000 or so clones, the top ten clones capture 6.8% of the sample. Sequencing was performed on blood buffy coat. The receptors were sampled from a woman between 18 and 70 years old with a cervical HPV16 infection that either progressed to CIN3+ or cleared (not recorded which).

Remarks on this clone: The sequence runs out 3 residues before the end of the CDR3; the remainder is reconstructed from the germline J gene. The chain couples TRBV18 to TRBJ1-2; unclear D gene. The CDR3 has 15 amino acids. Germline V lookup: CDR1 KGHSH, CDR2 LQKENI. The CDR3 DNA, read in part, is TGTGCCAGCTCACCAGGCCTTCGAGAGATGTACGAC. Its protein is CASSPGLREMYD. The complete CDR3 sequence is CASSPGLREMYDYTF. Full variable domain (outside the CDR3, taken from reference TRBV18 and TRBJ1-2): NAGVMQNPRHLVRRRGQEARLRCSPMKGHSHVYWYRQLPEEGLKFMVYLQKENIIDESGMPKERFSAEFPKEGPSILRIQQVVRGDSAAYFCASSPGLREMYDYTFGSGTRLTVV.

The CDR3 loop is CASSVGWTGSSPLHF. The CDR3 bases that were read are TGTGCCAGCAGCGTAGGGTGGACAGGGAGTTCACCC. The chain joins TRBV11-2 to TRBJ1-6; 8 bases are a match to TRBD1. The read finishes 3 residues shy of the CDR3 end, and the germline J gene is used to complete it. V was pared by 5 bases and J by 9 bases, with 9 bases of the junction left unmatched. This CDR3 is built from 15 residues. The germline CDR1 and CDR2 sequences are SGHAT and FQNNGV.

Remarks on this clone: The CDR3 end falls 3 residues outside the read, so it is completed with the germline J gene. The chain links TRBV28 to TRBJ1-5; D is possibly TRBD1 (6 bases). CDR3 size: 15 residues. The V end lost 7 bases, the J end lost 0 bases, and 13 bases lay between the germline ends. In germline, CDR1 is MDHEN, CDR2 SYDVKM. The CDR3 protein is CASKSGVNSNQPQHF. The part of the CDR3 DNA that was read is TGTGCCAGCAAATCAGGGGTTAATAGCAATCAGCCC.

As to this clone: The read stops 3 residues short of the end of the CDR3; the missing end is completed from the germline J gene. The chain employs TRBV6-2 or TRBV6-3 and TRBJ1-6, with D unclear. CDR3 size: 15 residues. The ends were cut back, 0 bases at V and 7 bases at J, with 10 bases in the middle. Germline V gene lookup returns CDR1 MNHEY and CDR2 SVGEGT. CDR3 DNA (partial): TGTGCCAGCAGTTACTCGATGATCCGGAATTCACCC. Its translation is CASSYSMIRNSP. The whole CDR3 protein is CASSYSMIRNSPLHF.

Concerning this clone: Coverage ceases 3 residues before the CDR3 finishes, and the germline J gene fills in the end. The V call is TRBV5-6, the J call TRBJ1-6; D is possibly TRBD1 (6 bases). Germline CDR1 SGHDT, CDR2 YYEEEE. The CDR3 contains 15 residues. V lost 2 bases and J 7 bases, leaving 13 bases between the germline ends. The CDR3 protein is CASSFTGLENSPLHF. The CDR3 DNA, read in part, is TGTGCCAGCAGCTTTACAGGGTTAGAGAATTCACCC.

About this clone itself: Sequencing ends 3 residues short of the CDR3 end; the germline J gene provides the rest. This chain links TRBV5-1 with TRBJ2-2; 8 positions agree with TRBD1. V gave up 4 bases and J gave up 6 bases; unmatched junction bases: 5. The CDR3 sequence is 14 residues long. Germline assignment: CDR1 SGHRS and CDR2 YFSETQ. CDR3 in amino acids: CASSPTGVAGELFF. The CDR3 bases that were read are TGCGCCAGCAGCCCGACAGGGGTGGCCGGGGAG.

Comment on this clone: The read comes to an end 3 residues before the CDR3 does, leaving the germline J gene to fill in the end. This chain uses TRBV12-3 or TRBV12-4 with TRBJ1-5, with a possible D match to TRBD1 (6 bases). This CDR3 is 16 amino acids long. Trimming cost V 3 bases and J 7 bases, with 19 bases left between them. The CDR3 loop reads CASSLWGNMGAQPQHF. The covered CDR3 bases are TGTGCCAGCAGTTTGTGGGGAAACATGGGGGCACAGCCC.

Comments on this clone: Coverage ceases 3 residues before the CDR3 finishes, and the germline J gene fills in the end. The chain carries TRBV7-3 and TRBJ2-5; 8 bases are a match to TRBD2. CDR3 length: 13 amino acids. In germline, CDR1 is SGHTA, CDR2 FQGTGA. The ends lost 5 bases at V and 4 bases at J; junction bases unmatched: 3. The sequenced part of the CDR3 DNA is TGTGCCAGCAGCCGCGGGGGGCCAGAGACC. Amino acid sequence: CASSRGGPET. The entire CDR3 is CASSRGGPETQYF.

As concerns this clone: Sequencing ends 3 residues short of the CDR3 end; the germline J gene provides the rest. The rearrangement uses TRBV20-1 and TRBJ1-1; maybe TRBD1 (6 bases). Germline loops: CDR1 DFQATT, CDR2 SNEGSKA (reference sequence). This CDR3 contains 14 residues. The sequenced part of the CDR3 DNA is TGCAGTGCCCCAGACCGCTCAAGGGGGATGGAC. It is translated as CSAPDRSRGMD. From start to end, the CDR3 is CSAPDRSRGMDAFF.

Comment on this clone: The read comes to an end 3 residues before the CDR3 does, leaving the germline J gene to fill in the end. The chain combines TRBV2 with TRBJ2-7; 9 bases fit TRBD2. The CDR3 is 16 residues long. Germline V gene lookup returns CDR1 SNHLY and CDR2 FYNNEI. With V trimmed by 5 bases and J by 5 bases, 13 bases remained unmatched. The CDR3 here is CASSKGGLAVGNEQYF. The CDR3 bases that were read are TGTGCCAGCAGTAAAGGGGGACTAGCAGTAGGGAACGAG. Full variable domain (remainder filled in from reference TRBV2 and TRBJ2-7): EPEVTQTPSHQVTQMGQEVILRCVPISNHLYFYWYRQILGQKVEFLVSFYNNEISEKSEIFDDQFSVERPDGSNFTLKIRSTKLEDSAMYFCASSKGGLAVGNEQYFGPGTRLTVT.

As concerns this clone: The read terminates 3 residues before the CDR3 end, so the remaining end is supplied by the germline J gene. The V gene is TRBV5-4, the J gene TRBJ2-5, with 7 bases lining up with TRBD1. Germline trimming cut 4 bases from V and 5 bases from J; bases unmatched to any gene: 11. Germline V gene lookup returns CDR1 SGHNT and CDR2 YYREEE (reference sequence). The CDR3 extends over 15 amino acids. CDR3 amino acids: CASSENRGLRETQYF. CDR3 DNA, as far as it was read: TGTGCCAGCAGCGAAAACAGGGGTCTTAGGGAGACC.

As concerns this clone: Coverage ceases 3 residues before the CDR3 finishes, and the germline J gene fills in the end. The chain recombines TRBV5-1 with TRBJ2-5, with 7 bases fitting TRBD2. CDR3 length: 15 amino acids. In germline, CDR1 is SGHRS, CDR2 YFSETQ. V shed 0 bases, J shed 3 bases, and the junction held 5 bases outside the gene matches. CDR3 region: CASSLGLGGEETQYF. The DNA read from the CDR3 is TGCGCCAGCAGCTTGGGCCTGGGGGGGGAAGAGACC.

On this clone itself: The read ends 3 residues before the CDR3 terminus; that terminus is restored from the germline J gene. V usage is TRBV10-3 and J usage is TRBJ1-1; the D gene is possibly TRBD1 (6 bases). Trimming took 7 bases from V and 4 from J, leaving 13 bases between them. The CDR3 is made up of 13 amino acids. CDR1 and CDR2 (germline): ENHRY, SYGVKD. The CDR3 spells CAIKNREVTEAFF. The CDR3 DNA, read in part, is TGTGCCATCAAAAACAGGGAGGTCACTGAA.

The part of the CDR3 DNA that was read is TGCGCCAGCAGCCAAGTCGGGCTAGCTACAGATACG. Its translation: CASSQVGLATDT. The full CDR3 reads CASSQVGLATDTQYF. This chain connects TRBV4-1 to TRBJ2-3, with D maybe TRBD2 (5 bases). The read gets to within 3 residues of the CDR3 end, and the germline J gene fills in the rest. Germline loops: CDR1 MGHRA, CDR2 YSYEKL. V was clipped by 1 base and J by 3 bases, with 11 bases between them. The CDR3 runs 15 residues.

Of note for this clone: The read stops 3 residues short of the end of the CDR3; the missing end is completed from the germline J gene. The rearrangement uses TRBV5-4 and TRBJ2-7, with 8 bases identical to TRBD2. V shed 4 bases, J shed 3 bases, and the junction held 6 bases outside the gene matches. Per the germline V gene, CDR1 is SGHNT and CDR2 is YYREEE (reference sequence). The CDR3 totals 14 residues. CDR3 amino acids: CASSPGGAFYEQYF. The sequenced part of the CDR3 DNA is TGTGCCAGCAGCCCCGGGGGGGCTTTCTACGAG.

On this clone itself: The read ends 3 residues before the CDR3 terminus; that terminus is restored from the germline J gene. The V and J genes are TRBV10-1 and TRBJ1-1; TRBD1 might be the D (6 bases). V lost 9 bases to trimming and J lost 2 bases, with 22 bases between them. The CDR3 spans 16 residues. Germline V gene data show CDR1 as WNHNN and CDR2 as SYGVQD (reference sequence). CDR3 bases read: TGCGCCAGACGTGAGGGGGGGGGAAGTTTCAACACTGAA. Translated: CARREGGGSFNTE. The whole CDR3 is CARREGGGSFNTEAFF.

On this clone: Read data end 3 residues before the CDR3 end; the end is taken from the germline J gene. The V and J genes are TRBV7-9 and TRBJ1-1; maybe TRBD1 (5 bases). V lost 0 bases and J lost 3, with 5 bases in between. CDR3 length: 13 amino acids. From germline, CDR1 is SEHNR and CDR2 FQNEAQ (reference sequence). The DNA read from the CDR3 is TGTGCCAGCAGCTTAGCACAGGACACTGAA. It specifies CASSLAQDTE. The whole CDR3 protein is CASSLAQDTEAFF.

CDR3 DNA (partial): TGTGCCAGCAGCCGGACAGGGGCCCAGGGAGAGACG. Its translation is CASSRTGAQGET. The whole CDR3 sequence reads CASSRTGAQGETQYF. The chain links TRBV2 to TRBJ2-3, with TRBD1 matching over 9 bases. The read ends 3 residues shy of where the CDR3 ends; the end is completed using the germline J gene. The germline V gene encodes CDR1 SNHLY and CDR2 FYNNEI. The CDR3 loop spans 15 amino acids. Combining the CDR3 with reference TRBV2 and TRBJ2-3 gives the whole variable domain EPEVTQTPSHQVTQMGQEVILRCVPISNHLYFYWYRQILGQKVEFLVSFYNNEISEKSEIFDDQFSVERPDGSNFTLKIRSTKLEDSAMYFCASSRTGAQGETQYFGPGTRLTVL.

As regards this clone: The read halts 3 residues ahead of the CDR3 end, with the missing end drawn from the germline J gene. The V gene is TRBV19, the J gene TRBJ1-5, with TRBD1 identical over 7 bases. Germline V gene lookup returns CDR1 LNHDA and CDR2 SQIVND (reference sequence). The trim removed 4 bases at V and 4 bases at J, leaving 4 bases unmatched. This CDR3 has 14 amino acids. The CDR3 sequence is CASSSLQGNQPQHF. Partial CDR3 DNA: TGTGCCAGTAGTAGCCTACAGGGGAATCAGCCC.

As regards this clone: The CDR3 end is not reached by the read, which stops 3 residues before it; the germline J gene fills it in. The genes are TRBV7-9 and TRBJ1-1; D gene ambiguous. The V gene lost 6 bases and the J gene lost 4 bases, with 9 bases spanning the gap. The CDR3 covers 12 residues. The germline gives CDR1 SEHNR, CDR2 FQNEAQ (reference sequence). CDR3 residues: CASRKEGTEAFF. Partial CDR3 DNA: TGTGCCAGCAGGAAGGAGGGCACTGAA.

As for this clone: The read ends 3 residues early relative to the CDR3; the germline J gene fills the gap. This chain links TRBV30 with TRBJ2-7; tentatively, D is TRBD1 (5 bases). Germline-derived CDR1 and CDR2 are GTSNPN and SVGIG (reference sequence). The CDR3 covers 15 residues. Trimming left V 0 bases short and J 6 bases short, with 18 bases between. CDR3: CAWSVFSSGYGEQYF. CDR3 bases read: TGTGCCTGGAGTGTATTTTCATCAGGGTACGGCGAG.

Comments on this clone: The read stops 3 residues short of the end of the CDR3; the missing end is completed from the germline J gene. Other DNA sequences in this sample translate to the same CDR3. The chain employs TRBV20-1 and TRBJ2-7, with TRBD1 matching 9 bases. This CDR3 is built from 14 residues. J gave up 1 base and V 3 bases, and 4 bases lay outside the gene matches. Germline CDR1 and CDR2: DFQATT and SNEGSKA (reference sequence). The CDR3 sequence is CSARVTGGSYEQYF. The covered CDR3 bases are TGCAGTGCTAGGGTGACAGGGGGGTCCTACGAG.

To note about this clone: Coverage ceases 3 residues before the CDR3 finishes, and the germline J gene fills in the end. This rearrangement joins TRBV7-9 to TRBJ2-3, with 8 bases matching TRBD1. This CDR3 is 14 amino acids long. In germline, CDR1 is SEHNR, CDR2 FQNEAQ (reference sequence). The covered CDR3 bases are TGTGCCAGCAGCTTAGGGACAGGGTTAGAGACG. Translating it yields CASSLGTGLET. The full-length CDR3 reads as CASSLGTGLETQYF. Full variable domain (missing parts from reference TRBV7-9 and TRBJ2-3): DTGVSQNPRHKITKRGQNVTFRCDPISEHNRLYWYRQTLGQGPEFLTYFQNEAQLEKSRLLSDRFSAERPKGSFSTLEIQRTEQGDSAMYLCASSLGTGLETQYFGPGTRLTVL.

CDR3 bases read: TGTGCCTGGAGTGTAGGGGACAGGGTCCCTGAA. Translation gives CAWSVGDRVPE. Given in full, the CDR3 is CAWSVGDRVPEAFF. The chain recombines TRBV30 with TRBJ1-1, with 9 bases aligning to TRBD1. Read sequence stops 3 residues before the CDR3 end, and the germline J gene provides the missing end. Trimming at V came to 0 bases and at J to 6 bases, leaving 5 bases not matched to a gene. The CDR3 is made up of 14 amino acids. Germline CDR1 and CDR2: GTSNPN and SVGIG (reference sequence).

With regard to this clone: Coverage ceases 3 residues before the CDR3 finishes, and the germline J gene fills in the end. This rearrangement joins TRBV5-8 to TRBJ2-5; possibly TRBD1 for D (6 bases). Germline V gene lookup returns CDR1 SGHTS and CDR2 YDEGEE. The CDR3 has 14 amino acids. Trimming shortened V by 6 bases and J by 2 bases, and 14 bases separated the two germline ends. The CDR3 bases that were read are TGTGCCAGCACCCGAGGACAGAAACAAGAGACC. It yields the protein CASTRGQKQET. The full CDR3 sequence reads CASTRGQKQETQYF.

Comments on this clone: The read finishes 3 residues shy of the CDR3 end, and the germline J gene is used to complete it. The rearrangement links TRBV18 to TRBJ2-2, with D maybe TRBD1 (6 bases). This CDR3 spans 16 amino acids. V gave up 3 bases and J gave up 0 bases, with 11 bases separating them. Germline-derived CDR1 and CDR2 are KGHSH and LQKENI. The CDR3 DNA, read in part, is TGTGCCAGCTCACCTACAGGGCCTCCGAACACCGGGGAG. This translates into CASSPTGPPNTGE. The whole CDR3 protein is CASSPTGPPNTGELFF.

In regard to this clone: Read data end 3 residues before the CDR3 end; the end is taken from the germline J gene. The chain joins TRBV5-5 to TRBJ1-2, with 7 bases lining up with TRBD1. The germline V gene has CDR1 SGHKS and CDR2 YYEKEE (reference sequence). This CDR3 has 14 amino acids. V shed 3 bases and J 6 bases; nucleotides not matched to a gene: 8. CDR3 DNA, as far as it was read: TGTGCCAGCAGCTACAGGGGAGAGGTGGATGGC. Protein product: CASSYRGEVDG. The whole CDR3 protein reads CASSYRGEVDGYTF.